This TCR beta chain was sequenced for a study of T cell repertoires in ileal Crohn's disease. Background on the study: Patients had a median 7.9-year disease duration, and roughly 38% were active smokers. General study findings and limits: Every patient over 26.8% clonality showed endoscopic recurrence.

There are 16 residues in the CDR3. Germline-derived CDR1 and CDR2 are SGHNT and YYREEE (reference sequence). After removal of 0 bases from V and 6 bases from J, the junction contained 6 bases not matched to a gene. As for this clone: The antigen remains unidentified.

The data were produced by immunoSEQ multiplex PCR, yet TCRdb's version contains in-frame clones alone and is incomplete. This table has some 13,000 clones, roughly 78% appearing once. The chain joins TRBV5-4 to TRBJ2-2; 9 nucleotides agree with TRBD2. This clonotype was sampled from an adult with Crohn's disease. The sample consisted of ileal tissue. CDR3 coding DNA: TGTGCCAGCAGCTTGGAGGGCGGGGGGGTCGCCGGGGAGCTGTTTTTT. Translation gives CASSLEGGGVAGELFF.